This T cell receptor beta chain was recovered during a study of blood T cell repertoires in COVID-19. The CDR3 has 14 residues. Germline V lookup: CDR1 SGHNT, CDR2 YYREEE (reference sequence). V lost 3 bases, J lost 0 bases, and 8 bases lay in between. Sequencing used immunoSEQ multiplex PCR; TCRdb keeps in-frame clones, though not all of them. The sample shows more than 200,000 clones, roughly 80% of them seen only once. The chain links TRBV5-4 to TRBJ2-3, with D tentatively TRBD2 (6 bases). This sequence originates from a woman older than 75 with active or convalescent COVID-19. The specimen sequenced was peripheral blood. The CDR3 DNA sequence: TGTGCCAGCAGCTATCTAGCGAGCACAGATACGCAGTATTTT. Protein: CASSYLASTDTQYF.